What follows are 32 T cell receptor beta chains derived from one specimen sequenced in a study of blood T cell repertoires in COVID-19. Only in-frame clones appear in the TCRdb table, and some are missing; sequencing was by immunoSEQ multiplex PCR. The table lists tens of thousands of clones, approximately 84% of them singletons, with 9% to 10% in the top ten. Sequenced material: peripheral blood. The receptors were sampled from a man of 80 years or more with active COVID-19.

For the CDR3, the DNA is TGCGCCAGCAGCTTGGACAGGGTCGCAGATACGCAGTATTTT. Protein sequence: CASSLDRVADTQYF. The chain employs TRBV5-1 and TRBJ2-3; D may be TRBD1 (6 bases). CDR1 and CDR2 from the germline V gene are SGHRS and YFSETQ. V gave up 0 bases and J gave up 4 bases, with 9 bases separating them. The CDR3 has 14 amino acids.

This clone appeared once. The rearrangement joins TRBV5-8 to TRBJ2-7, with TRBD2 matching over 14 bases. CDR1 SGHTS and CDR2 YDEGEE come from the germline V gene. This CDR3 has 15 amino acids. Trimming at V came to 3 bases and at J to 5 bases, leaving 4 bases not matched to a gene. CDR3 nucleotides: TGTGCCAGCAGCTATGGGACTAGCGGGGGCCACGAGCAGTACTTC. The encoded protein is CASSYGTSGGHEQYF.

V usage is TRBV19 and J usage is TRBJ2-7; D is possibly TRBD2 (6 bases). This CDR3 contains 14 residues. The germline V and J ends were trimmed by 3 bases and 0 bases, with 9 bases remaining between them. In germline, CDR1 is LNHDA, CDR2 SQIVND (reference sequence). CDR3 in amino acids: CASSIRDSSYEQYF. The CDR3, as DNA: TGTGCCAGTAGTATTCGGGACTCCTCCTACGAGCAGTACTTC.

J is TRBJ2-2 and V is TRBV9, with D hard to call. This CDR3 contains 14 residues. The germline gives CDR1 SGDLS, CDR2 YYNGEE. Deletions cut 0 bases from V and 4 bases from J, with 7 bases between. CDR3 coding DNA: TGTGCCAGCAGCGTAGGTGGCGGCACCGGGGAGCTGTTTTTT. Encoded protein: CASSVGGGTGELFF.

The gene calls are TRBV29-1 and TRBJ1-5, with 9 bases aligning to TRBD1. With 7 bases clipped from V and 7 bases from J, the junction kept 8 bases outside the gene matches. The CDR3 has 13 amino acids. CDR1 is SQVTM and CDR2 is ANQGSEA in the germline V gene. CDR3 amino acids: CSAGGQGGQPQHF. As DNA, the CDR3 is TGCAGCGCCGGGGGACAGGGAGGCCAGCCCCAGCATTTT.

The rearrangement joins TRBV18 to TRBJ2-3; TRBD1 matches 8 bases. The germline gives CDR1 KGHSH, CDR2 LQKENI. The trim removed 1 base at V and 4 bases at J, leaving 7 bases unmatched. The CDR3 sequence is 16 residues long. The chain's CDR3 is CASSPRETGAADTQYF. The CDR3 DNA reads as TGTGCCAGCTCACCACGGGAGACAGGGGCGGCAGATACGCAGTATTTT.

This sequence joins TRBV27 and TRBJ1-3; no clear D gene. Germline V gene sequence: CDR1 MNHEY, CDR2 SMNVEV (reference sequence). The ends were cut back, 7 bases at V and 4 bases at J, with 8 bases in the middle. The CDR3 runs to 12 residues. Written as DNA, the CDR3 is TGTGCCAGCAAGGGAGTAGGAAACACCATATATTTT. This gives the protein CASKGVGNTIYF.

V gene TRBV2 combines with J gene TRBJ1-5; no reliable D call. Germline lookup yields CDR1 SNHLY and CDR2 FYNNEI. This CDR3 is built from 13 residues. Trimming cost V 7 bases and J 0 bases, with 7 bases left between them. The CDR3 coding sequence is TGTGCCAGCAATACAGATAGCAATCAGCCCCAGCATTTT. Translated, it gives CASNTDSNQPQHF.

The genes are TRBV6-6 and TRBJ2-7, with 9 bases aligning to TRBD2. The V gene's germline CDR1 is MNHNY and CDR2 SVGAGI (reference sequence). The ends lost 6 bases at V and 5 bases at J; junction bases unmatched: 11. This CDR3 has 15 amino acids. CDR3 residues: CASREIAGAAHEQYF. The CDR3 nucleotides read TGTGCCAGCAGGGAAATAGCGGGGGCGGCCCACGAGCAGTACTTC.

V and J are TRBV19 and TRBJ2-5; 8 nucleotides match TRBD1. With V trimmed by 10 bases and J by 1 base, 14 bases remained unmatched. The germline gives CDR1 LNHDA, CDR2 SQIVND (reference sequence). This CDR3 spans 16 amino acids. CDR3 DNA sequence: TGTGCCACACAAAGATCGGGACAGGTCACCCAAGAGACCCAGTACTTC. This translates into CATQRSGQVTQETQYF.

This chain links TRBV9 with TRBJ2-1; TRBD1 agrees at 10 bases. V was clipped by 1 base and J by 1 base; unmatched bases: 14. Germline CDR1 SGDLS, CDR2 YYNGEE. This CDR3 region has 20 residues. The DNA of the CDR3 is TGTGCCAGCAGCGTAACGACAGGGGGCCGAGGCGGCCGATCCTACAATGAGCAGTTCTTC. It is translated as CASSVTTGGRGGRSYNEQFF.

The chain couples TRBV4-1 to TRBJ1-1; the match to TRBD1 covers 9 bases. The J segment lost 10 bases and the V segment lost 3 bases, leaving 6 bases of the junction unmatched. In germline, CDR1 is MGHRA, CDR2 YSYEKL. This CDR3 is built from 13 residues. The CDR3, as DNA: TGCGCCAGCAGCCAGGGACAGGGTAGGTCAGCTTTCTTT. Translating gives CASSQGQGRSAFF.

The chain couples TRBV11-2 to TRBJ1-1, with D possibly TRBD1 on 6 matching bases. Germline V CDR1 and CDR2: SGHAT, FQNNGV. The CDR3 runs to 13 residues. The V and J ends lost 1 base and 6 bases respectively, with 9 bases between them. The CDR3 DNA sequence: TGTGCCAGCAGCTTAGTAGGGGGGGCTGAAGCTTTCTTT. It specifies CASSLVGGAEAFF.

The rearrangement joins TRBV10-3 to TRBJ1-6, with 7 bases matching TRBD1. Germline V CDR1 and CDR2: ENHRY, SYGVKD. The CDR3 spans 14 residues. V was clipped by 7 bases and J by 5 bases; unmatched bases: 5. CDR3 sequence: CAIKWDRDNSPLHF. The CDR3 DNA follows: TGTGCCATCAAGTGGGACAGAGATAATTCACCCCTCCACTTT.

The rearrangement links TRBV12-3 or TRBV12-4 to TRBJ1-5, with D hard to call. The CDR3 has 13 amino acids. V gave up 3 bases and J gave up 5 bases, with 8 bases separating them. This CDR3 is CASSFPPDQPQHF. As DNA, the CDR3 is TGTGCCAGCAGTTTTCCCCCCGATCAGCCCCAGCATTTT.

This chain uses TRBV21-1 with TRBJ2-4; TRBD1 was called by the table and not checked on the DNA. TRBV21-1 is a pseudogene locus. The CDR3 has 17 amino acids. The chain's CDR3 is CASPSCSGQGTKNIQYF. DNA for the CDR3: TGTGCCAGCCCTTCGTGTTCGGGACAGGGCACCAAAAACATTCAGTACTTC.

The chain joins TRBV30 to TRBJ1-5; 8 positions match TRBD1. CDR1 is GTSNPN, CDR2 SVGIG, per germline (reference sequence). This CDR3 is built from 13 residues. V lost 3 bases to trimming and J lost 6 bases; unmatched junction nucleotides: 4. This CDR3 is CAWSGQGGQPQHF. In DNA, the CDR3 is TGTGCCTGGAGCGGACAGGGCGGTCAGCCCCAGCATTTT.

The chain recombines TRBV5-1 with TRBJ2-5; 7 bases match TRBD1. V lost 4 bases, J lost 1 base, and 1 base stayed unmatched. This CDR3 has 13 residues. Germline V gene data show CDR1 as SGHRS and CDR2 as YFSETQ. DNA for the CDR3: TGCGCCAGCAGCCGGGACAGCCAAGAGACCCAGTACTTC. This sequence encodes CASSRDSQETQYF. The complete variable domain, with remaining parts taken from reference TRBV5-1 and TRBJ2-5, reads KAGVTQTPRYLIKTRGQQVTLSCSPISGHRSVSWYQQTPGQGLQFLFEYFSETQRNKGNFPGRFSGRQFSNSRSEMNVSTLELGDSALYLCASSRDSQETQYFGPGTRLLVL.

The chain is built from TRBV6-5 and TRBJ2-1; 8 bases are shared with TRBD2. Trimming removed 4 bases from V and 2 bases from J; junction bases left unmatched: 7. The CDR3 runs 16 residues. CDR1 and CDR2 from the germline V gene are MNHEY and SVGAGI. Here the CDR3 DNA reads TGTGCCAGCAGTTTAAGTCCAGCGGGGGCCTACAATGAGCAGTTCTTC. It yields the protein CASSLSPAGAYNEQFF.

The gene calls are TRBV5-1 and TRBJ2-1, with a tentative D call TRBD2 (6 bases). In germline, CDR1 is SGHRS, CDR2 YFSETQ. V shed 4 bases and J shed 2 bases, with 16 bases lying between them. This CDR3 region has 16 residues. CDR3 DNA: TGCGCCAGCAGCCCGGGGGACCAGGGAGCCTACAATGAGCAGTTCTTC. As protein: CASSPGDQGAYNEQFF.

V and J are TRBV7-9 and TRBJ2-7; 10 bases line up with TRBD1. This CDR3 comprises 13 residues. Germline V gene lookup returns CDR1 SEHNR and CDR2 FQNEAQ (reference sequence). V shed 5 bases, J shed 9 bases, and the junction held 7 bases outside the gene matches. The CDR3 DNA reads as TGTGCCAGCAGCGGGGGACAGGGGAGGAGGCAGTACTTC. Residues: CASSGGQGRRQYF.

This sequence joins TRBV5-4 and TRBJ1-1, with D possibly TRBD1 on 5 matching bases. Trimming cost V 4 bases and J 1 base, with 14 bases left between them. Germline CDR1 reads SGHNT; CDR2 reads YYREEE (reference sequence). This CDR3 is built from 15 residues. DNA of the CDR3: TGTGCCAGCAGCCCGGGGGTGTCAGGGAACACTGAAGCTTTCTTT. Its translation: CASSPGVSGNTEAFF.

The chain is built from TRBV2 and TRBJ1-2; the match to TRBD1 covers 7 bases. The CDR3 spans 14 residues. Germline CDR1 SNHLY, CDR2 FYNNEI. V dropped 8 bases and J dropped 5; count of bases not matched to a gene: 11. CDR3 sequence reads: CASGRGDRAYGYTF. The CDR3, as DNA: TGTGCCAGCGGACGGGGAGACAGGGCTTATGGCTACACCTTC.

The chain employs TRBV5-8 and TRBJ1-4; D call uncertain. Per the germline V gene, CDR1 is SGHTS and CDR2 is YDEGEE. The length of the CDR3 is 15 residues. Trimming stripped 4 bases from V and 8 bases from J, with 18 bases between. The CDR3 DNA is TGTGCCAGCAGCCCGCTAAGCGGGGAAGGCGAAAAACTGTTTTTT. As protein: CASSPLSGEGEKLFF.

The chain joins TRBV5-1 to TRBJ1-2; TRBD1 agrees at 8 bases. CDR3 size: 15 residues. Trimming at V came to 4 bases and at J to 7 bases, leaving 12 bases not matched to a gene. From germline, CDR1 is SGHRS and CDR2 YFSETQ. CDR3 bases: TGCGCCAGCAGCGAGGACGGGACAGGCTTTGGTGGCTACACCTTC. It is translated as CASSEDGTGFGGYTF.

The chain uses TRBV6-6 and TRBJ1-3; no clear D. The germline V gene has CDR1 MNHNY and CDR2 SVGAGI (reference sequence). V lost 3 bases to trimming and J lost 6 bases, with 12 bases between them. The CDR3 has 14 amino acids. The CDR3 sequence: CASSYLPGKNTIYF. The DNA of the CDR3 is TGTGCCAGCAGTTATCTTCCCGGGAAAAACACCATATATTTT.

The J gene is TRBJ2-2, the V gene TRBV6-6, with 9 bases identical to TRBD1. The J segment lost 2 bases and the V segment lost 7 bases, leaving 5 bases of the junction unmatched. Germline CDR1 MNHNY, CDR2 SVGAGI (reference sequence). The CDR3 covers 15 residues. The CDR3 bases are TGTGCCAGCAAACGGACAGGGGCTAACACCGGGGAGCTGTTTTTT. Its protein product is CASKRTGANTGELFF.

The V and J genes are TRBV6-2 or TRBV6-3 and TRBJ2-7; D uncertain. CDR1 is MNHEY and CDR2 is SVGEGT in the germline V gene. The CDR3 sequence is 14 residues long. Deletions cut 6 bases from V and 2 bases from J, with 14 bases between. The CDR3 here is CASSLIDKTYEQYF. The CDR3 DNA is TGTGCCAGCAGCTTAATAGACAAGACCTACGAGCAGTACTTC.

This clone was detected only once. CDR3 sequence: CASSLTTGQGYEQYF. CDR3 sequence (DNA): TGTGCCAGCAGCCTAACCACGGGACAGGGTTACGAGCAGTACTTC. The genes are TRBV14 and TRBJ2-7; 9 nucleotides match TRBD1. V dropped 4 bases and J dropped 4; count of bases not matched to a gene: 8. This CDR3 is 15 amino acids long. Germline V gene lookup returns CDR1 SGHDN and CDR2 FVKESK.

Only one count was recorded for this clone. The V call is TRBV4-1, the J call TRBJ2-3; D is unclear. V was clipped by 1 base and J by 2 bases, with 10 bases between them. The CDR3 sequence is 15 residues long. Germline V gene data show CDR1 as MGHRA and CDR2 as YSYEKL. The CDR3 spells CASSQGGLITDTQYF. In nucleotides, the CDR3 is TGCGCCAGCAGCCAAGGTGGGCTTATCACAGATACGCAGTATTTT.

The chain joins TRBV5-1 to TRBJ2-5; TRBD1 is a possible D gene (7 bases). The V gene lost 4 bases and the J gene lost 1 base, with 8 bases spanning the gap. The CDR3 loop spans 13 amino acids. In germline, CDR1 is SGHRS, CDR2 YFSETQ. Here the CDR3 DNA reads TGCGCCAGCAGCCAGGGGGGCCAAGAGACCCAGTACTTC. Protein sequence: CASSQGGQETQYF.

J is TRBJ2-3 and V is TRBV30; 15 nucleotides align to TRBD2. The J segment lost 7 bases and the V segment lost 4 bases, leaving 3 bases of the junction unmatched. Germline V CDR1 and CDR2: GTSNPN, SVGIG (reference sequence). This CDR3 contains 14 residues. The CDR3 reads CAWTGTSGGYTQYF. The CDR3 DNA is TGTGCCTGGACAGGGACTAGCGGGGGGTATACGCAGTATTTT.